The 16 T cell receptor beta chains reported below all come from one sample, sequenced in a study of T cells after yellow fever vaccination. TCRdb re-called the 5' RACE reads through MiXCR, storing one row per CDR3 protein. The profile shows 340,000 or so distinct CDR3 sequences, roughly an eighth of them singletons. Sample: CD4+ T cells sorted from PBMCs, taken 15 days after the yellow fever booster vaccination. These receptors came from a man aged 18-30 years who received the YFV17D yellow fever vaccine.

This chain uses TRBV18 with TRBJ1-1; possibly TRBD1 for D (6 bases). V lost 5 bases to trimming and J lost 4 bases, with 11 bases between them. The germline V gene encodes CDR1 KGHSH and CDR2 LQKENI. CDR3 length: 13 residues. The CDR3 region has the DNA TGTGCCAGCTCATTAGGGACAAGCACTGAAGCTTTCTTT. Encoded protein: CASSLGTSTEAFF.

This clonotype has ten or more counts. The J gene is TRBJ2-5, the V gene TRBV5-6; D remains unclear. V dropped 2 bases and J dropped 4 bases, with 6 bases sitting between them. Germline V CDR1 and CDR2: SGHDT, YYEEEE. This CDR3 is built from 12 residues. CDR3 nucleotides: TGTGCCAGCAGCTTATCGAGAGAGACCCAGTACTTC. It encodes CASSLSRETQYF.

This clonotype was recorded at least ten times. The chain has TRBV9 and TRBJ1-1; no clear D. Deletions cut 2 bases from V and 4 bases from J, with 15 bases between. The V gene's germline CDR1 is SGDLS and CDR2 YYNGEE. The CDR3 is 15 residues long. The DNA of the CDR3 is TGTGCCAGCAGCGTGGAGCCCAATGGGGTCACTGAAGCTTTCTTT. It is translated as CASSVEPNGVTEAFF.

Concerning this clonotype itself: One junction end disagrees with the germline gene, perhaps due to a read error. V and J are TRBV20-1 and TRBJ2-3; the match to TRBD2 covers 11 bases. CDR1 and CDR2 from the germline V gene are DFQATT and SNEGSKA (reference sequence). The CDR3 spans 15 residues. In nucleotides, the CDR3 is TGCAGTGCCCCTATAGCGGGGGGGCCAACAGAGACGCAGTATTTT. Translating gives CSAPIAGGPTETQYF.

This clonotype turned up a few times. This sequence joins TRBV28 and TRBJ1-5; D might be TRBD1 (5 bases). The V end lost 6 bases, the J end lost 5 bases, and 20 bases lay between the germline ends. The length of the CDR3 is 16 residues. The germline gives CDR1 MDHEN, CDR2 SYDVKM. As DNA, the CDR3 is TGTGCCAGCAGCCCCATGATCGGGCAGGGATATCAGCCCCAGCATTTT. The encoded protein is CASSPMIGQGYQPQHF.

The rearrangement links TRBV20-1 to TRBJ1-5; possibly TRBD1 for D (6 bases). V lost 4 bases and J 0 bases, leaving 10 bases between the germline ends. The CDR3 spans 14 residues. Looked up from germline, CDR1 is DFQATT and CDR2 is SNEGSKA (reference sequence). The CDR3 loop is CSATRGYSNQPQHF. The CDR3, as DNA: TGCAGTGCTACCAGGGGATATAGCAATCAGCCCCAGCATTTT.

This clonotype was seen ten or more times. The chain employs TRBV20-1 and TRBJ1-2; no reliable D call. There are 13 residues in the CDR3. Trimming took off 3 bases at V and 6 bases at J, with 14 bases between the two ends. Germline V gene lookup returns CDR1 DFQATT and CDR2 SNEGSKA (reference sequence). CDR3 coding DNA: TGCAGTGCTAGGGTCCAGTCCACCGATGGCTACACCTTC. Its protein is CSARVQSTDGYTF.

This clonotype was observed a handful of times. This chain links TRBV30 with TRBJ1-2; possibly TRBD1 for D (6 bases). The length of the CDR3 is 14 residues. The V end was cut by 5 bases, the J end by 4 bases, with 17 bases between. Germline CDR1 is GTSNPN and CDR2 is SVGIG (reference sequence). Here the CDR3 reads CAWHRDTTSYGYTF. In DNA, the CDR3 is TGTGCCTGGCATAGGGACACGACCAGCTATGGCTACACCTTC.

This clonotype was detected many times. The rearrangement uses TRBV5-1 and TRBJ2-5; TRBD2 matches at 13 bases. The CDR3 runs 15 residues. V lost 6 bases and J lost 5; bases outside the gene matches: 7. Germline V CDR1 and CDR2: SGHRS, YFSETQ. The CDR3, as DNA: TGCGCCAGCACGCAAACGGGACTAGCGGGGGAGACCCAGTACTTC. It translates to CASTQTGLAGETQYF.

The chain carries TRBV7-3 and TRBJ1-1; the match to TRBD1 covers 7 bases. With 1 base clipped from V and 4 bases from J, the junction kept 3 bases outside the gene matches. Germline V lookup: CDR1 SGHTA, CDR2 FQGTGA. The CDR3 has 14 amino acids. The CDR3 sequence: CASSLRWDSTEAFF. DNA for the CDR3: TGTGCCAGCAGCTTAAGGTGGGACAGCACTGAAGCTTTCTTT.

The sample holds a few counts of this clonotype. The V call is TRBV30, the J call TRBJ2-7; weak D call: TRBD1 (6 bases). CDR3 length equals 15 residues. In germline, CDR1 is GTSNPN, CDR2 SVGIG (reference sequence). V lost 0 bases to trimming and J lost 1 base, with 13 bases between them. The CDR3 DNA reads TGTGCCTGGAGTGTAAATTGGGGGCCTTCCTACGAGCAGTACTTC. Translated: CAWSVNWGPSYEQYF. The full variable domain, completed using reference TRBV30 and TRBJ2-7, is SQTIHQWPATLVQPVGSPLSLECTVEGTSNPNLYWYRQAAGRGLQLLFYSVGIGQISSEVPQNLSASRPQDRQFILSSKKLLLSDSGFYLCAWSVNWGPSYEQYFGPGTRLTVT.

J is TRBJ1-1 and V is TRBV6-5; D not resolved. Trimming stripped 5 bases from V and 0 bases from J, with 13 bases between. CDR3 size: 15 residues. Germline V CDR1 and CDR2: MNHEY, SVGAGI. DNA for the CDR3: TGTGCCAGCAGTCCCTCTGGCGGATTGAACACTGAAGCTTTCTTT. Its protein is CASSPSGGLNTEAFF.

The chain joins TRBV7-3 to TRBJ1-4; 9 bases map to TRBD1. Trimming cost V 4 bases and J 5 bases; bases outside gene matches: 8. Per the germline V gene, CDR1 is SGHTA and CDR2 is FQGTGA. The CDR3 spans 16 residues. CDR3 amino acids: CASSSEAGTGNEKLFF. CDR3 sequence (DNA): TGTGCCAGCAGCTCCGAGGCCGGGACAGGGAATGAAAAACTGTTTTTT.

This clonotype came up many times. This rearrangement joins TRBV7-3 to TRBJ1-5; D is possibly TRBD1 (5 bases). Trimming took 4 bases from V and 5 from J, leaving 9 bases between them. The germline gives CDR1 SGHTA, CDR2 FQGTGA. The CDR3 consists of 13 residues. CDR3 protein: CASSSGPHQPQHF. CDR3 sequence (DNA): TGTGCCAGCAGCTCAGGGCCCCATCAGCCCCAGCATTTT.

A few counts support this clonotype. The chain has TRBV20-1 and TRBJ1-1; D is perhaps TRBD1 (5 bases). The CDR3 totals 14 residues. V was trimmed by 3 bases and J by 4 bases, leaving 15 bases between them. Germline-derived CDR1 and CDR2 are DFQATT and SNEGSKA (reference sequence). The CDR3: CSASGGAGATEAFF. CDR3 nucleotide sequence: TGCAGTGCTAGCGGCGGTGCCGGGGCCACTGAAGCTTTCTTT.

This clonotype was seen only a few times. CDR3 in amino acids: CASSGTINTGELFF. The CDR3 region has the DNA TGTGCCAGCTCCGGGACGATTAACACCGGGGAGCTGTTTTTT. The V call is TRBV7-9, the J call TRBJ2-2; D is possibly TRBD1 or TRBD2 (5 bases each). Germline CDR1 and CDR2: SEHNR and FQNEAQ (reference sequence). V shed 8 bases and J shed 2 bases, with 12 bases lying between them. The CDR3 is 14 amino acids.